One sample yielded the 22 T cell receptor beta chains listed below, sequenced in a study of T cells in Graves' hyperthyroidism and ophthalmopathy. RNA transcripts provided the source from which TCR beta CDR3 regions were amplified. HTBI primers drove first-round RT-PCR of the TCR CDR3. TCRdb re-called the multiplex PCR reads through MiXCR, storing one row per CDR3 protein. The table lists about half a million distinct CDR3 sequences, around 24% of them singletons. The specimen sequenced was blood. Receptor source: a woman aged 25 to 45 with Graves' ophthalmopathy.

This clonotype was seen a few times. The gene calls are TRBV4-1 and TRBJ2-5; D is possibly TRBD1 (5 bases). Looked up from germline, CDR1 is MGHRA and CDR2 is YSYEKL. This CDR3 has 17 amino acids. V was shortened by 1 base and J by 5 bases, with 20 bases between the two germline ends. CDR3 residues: CASSQGISMMGLETQYF. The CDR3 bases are TGCGCCAGCAGCCAAGGGATTAGTATGATGGGGCTGGAGACCCAGTACTTC.

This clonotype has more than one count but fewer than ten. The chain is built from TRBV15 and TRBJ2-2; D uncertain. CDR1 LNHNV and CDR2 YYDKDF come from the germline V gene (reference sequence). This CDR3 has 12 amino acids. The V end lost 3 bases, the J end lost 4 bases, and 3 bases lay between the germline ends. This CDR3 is CATSSSTGELFF. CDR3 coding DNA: TGTGCCACCAGCAGTTCCACCGGGGAGCTGTTTTTT.

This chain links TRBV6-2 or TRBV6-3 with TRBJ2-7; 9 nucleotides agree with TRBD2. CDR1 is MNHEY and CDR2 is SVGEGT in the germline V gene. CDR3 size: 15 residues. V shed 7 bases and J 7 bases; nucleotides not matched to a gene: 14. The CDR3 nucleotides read TGTGCCAGCACGATCCCGTTAGCGGGAGCTGGGGAGCAGTACTTC. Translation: CASTIPLAGAGEQYF.

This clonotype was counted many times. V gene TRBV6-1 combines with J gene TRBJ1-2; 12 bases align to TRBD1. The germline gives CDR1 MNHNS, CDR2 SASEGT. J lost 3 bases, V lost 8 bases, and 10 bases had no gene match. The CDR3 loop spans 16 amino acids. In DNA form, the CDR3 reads TGTGCCAGCGTGGGGGACAGGGGGCGCCGACACTATGGCTACACCTTC. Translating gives CASVGDRGRRHYGYTF.

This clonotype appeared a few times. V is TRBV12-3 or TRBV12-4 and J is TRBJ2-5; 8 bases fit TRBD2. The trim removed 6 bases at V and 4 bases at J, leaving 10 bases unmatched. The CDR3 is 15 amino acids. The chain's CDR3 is CASSATGTSGETQYF. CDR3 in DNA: TGTGCCAGCAGCGCTACCGGGACTAGTGGAGAGACCCAGTACTTC.

The CDR3 DNA follows: TGTGCCAGCAGCCTGGGACAGGCCATGGTAGCTTTCTTT. It yields the protein CASSLGQAMVAFF. This sequence joins TRBV11-3 and TRBJ1-1, with TRBD1 matching over 8 bases. The CDR3 has 13 residues. CDR1 and CDR2 from the germline V gene are SGHNT and YENEEA. The V and J ends lost 5 bases and 10 bases, in that order; junction bases with no gene match: 9.

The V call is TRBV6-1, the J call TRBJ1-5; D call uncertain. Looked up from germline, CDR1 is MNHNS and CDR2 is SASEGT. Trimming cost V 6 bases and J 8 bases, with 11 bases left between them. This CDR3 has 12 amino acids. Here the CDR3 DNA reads TGTGCCAGCAGGGGTCTCGGCAAGCCCCAGCATTTT. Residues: CASRGLGKPQHF.

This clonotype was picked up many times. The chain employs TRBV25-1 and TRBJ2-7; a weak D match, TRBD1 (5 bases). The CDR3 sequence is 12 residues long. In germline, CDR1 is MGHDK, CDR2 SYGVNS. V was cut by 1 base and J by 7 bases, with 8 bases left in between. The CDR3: CASSESREEQYF. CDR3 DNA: TGTGCCAGCAGTGAATCCAGGGAAGAGCAGTACTTC.

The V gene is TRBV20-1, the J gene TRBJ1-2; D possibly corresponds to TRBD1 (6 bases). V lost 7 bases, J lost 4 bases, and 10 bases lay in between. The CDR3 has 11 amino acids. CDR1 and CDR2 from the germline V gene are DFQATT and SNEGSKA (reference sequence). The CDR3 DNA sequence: TGCAGTGTCGGGACAATCTATGGCTACACCTTC. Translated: CSVGTIYGYTF.

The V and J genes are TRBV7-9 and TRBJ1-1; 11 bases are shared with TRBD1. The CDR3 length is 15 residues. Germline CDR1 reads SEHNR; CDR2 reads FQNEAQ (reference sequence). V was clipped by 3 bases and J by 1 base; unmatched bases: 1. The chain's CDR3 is CASSFGQGANTEAFF. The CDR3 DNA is TGTGCCAGCAGCTTTGGACAGGGGGCGAACACTGAAGCTTTCTTT.

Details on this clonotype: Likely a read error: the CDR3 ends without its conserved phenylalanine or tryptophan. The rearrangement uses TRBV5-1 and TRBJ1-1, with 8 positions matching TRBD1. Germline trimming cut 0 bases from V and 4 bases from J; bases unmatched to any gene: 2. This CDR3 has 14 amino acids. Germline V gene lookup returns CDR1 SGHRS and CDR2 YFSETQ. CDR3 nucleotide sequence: TGCGCCAGCAGCTTGGGGACAGGGACCACTGAAGCTTTCCTT. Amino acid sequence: CASSLGTGTTEAFL.

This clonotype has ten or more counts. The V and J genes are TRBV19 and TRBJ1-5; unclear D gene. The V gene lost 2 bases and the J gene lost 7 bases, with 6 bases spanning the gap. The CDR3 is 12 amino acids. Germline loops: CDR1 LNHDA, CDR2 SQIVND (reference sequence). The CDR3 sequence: CASSILGQPQHF. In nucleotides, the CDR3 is TGTGCCAGTAGTATACTGGGCCAGCCCCAGCATTTT.

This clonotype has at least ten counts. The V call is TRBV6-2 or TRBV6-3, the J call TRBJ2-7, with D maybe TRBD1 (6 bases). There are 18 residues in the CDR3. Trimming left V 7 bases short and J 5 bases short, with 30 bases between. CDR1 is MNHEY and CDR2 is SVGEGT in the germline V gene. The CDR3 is CASTTPPGVGGSGDEQYF. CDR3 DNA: TGTGCCAGCACCACCCCACCCGGGGTAGGGGGATCAGGCGACGAGCAGTACTTC.

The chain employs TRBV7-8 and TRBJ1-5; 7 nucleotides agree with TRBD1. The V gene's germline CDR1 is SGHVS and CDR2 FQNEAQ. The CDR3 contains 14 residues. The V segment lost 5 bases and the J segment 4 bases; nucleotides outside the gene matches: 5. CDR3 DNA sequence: TGTGCCAGCAGCGAGGGGACAGCTAATCAGCCCCAGCATTTT. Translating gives CASSEGTANQPQHF.

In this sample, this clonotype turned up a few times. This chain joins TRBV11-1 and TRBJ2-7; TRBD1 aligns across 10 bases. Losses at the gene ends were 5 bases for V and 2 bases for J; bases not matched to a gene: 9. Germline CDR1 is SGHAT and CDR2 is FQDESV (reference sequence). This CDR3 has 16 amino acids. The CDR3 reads CASSRGGQGGTYEQYF. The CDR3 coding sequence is TGTGCCAGCAGCCGTGGAGGACAGGGGGGGACCTACGAGCAGTACTTC.

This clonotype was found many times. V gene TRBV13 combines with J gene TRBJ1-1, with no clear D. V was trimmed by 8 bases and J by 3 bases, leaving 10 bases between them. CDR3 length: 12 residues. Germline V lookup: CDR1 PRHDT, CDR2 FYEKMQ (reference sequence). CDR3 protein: CASGPWDTEAFF. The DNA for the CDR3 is TGTGCCAGCGGGCCCTGGGACACTGAAGCTTTCTTT.

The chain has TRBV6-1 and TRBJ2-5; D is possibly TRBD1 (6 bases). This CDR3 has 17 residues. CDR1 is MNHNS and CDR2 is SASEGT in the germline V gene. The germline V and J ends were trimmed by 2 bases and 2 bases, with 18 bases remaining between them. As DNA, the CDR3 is TGTGCCAGCAGTGAATTAAAAGGACAGTCAAAACAAGAGACCCAGTACTTC. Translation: CASSELKGQSKQETQYF.

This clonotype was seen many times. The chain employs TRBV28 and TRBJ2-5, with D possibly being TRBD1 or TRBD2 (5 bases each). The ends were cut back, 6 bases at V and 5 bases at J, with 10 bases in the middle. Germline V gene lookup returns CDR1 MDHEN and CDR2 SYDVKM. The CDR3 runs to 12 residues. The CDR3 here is CASRVWGETQYF. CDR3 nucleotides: TGTGCCAGCAGGGTTTGGGGGGAGACCCAGTACTTC.

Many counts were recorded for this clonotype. The DNA of the CDR3 is TGTGCCAGCAGCTTGGAGCCGGGACCAGCGGGCTACGAGCAGTACTTC. The encoded protein is CASSLEPGPAGYEQYF. The gene calls are TRBV11-2 and TRBJ2-7; possibly TRBD2 for D (6 bases). Per germline, CDR1 SGHAT and CDR2 FQNNGV. CDR3 length equals 16 residues. The ends were cut back, 3 bases at V and 3 bases at J, with 18 bases in the middle.

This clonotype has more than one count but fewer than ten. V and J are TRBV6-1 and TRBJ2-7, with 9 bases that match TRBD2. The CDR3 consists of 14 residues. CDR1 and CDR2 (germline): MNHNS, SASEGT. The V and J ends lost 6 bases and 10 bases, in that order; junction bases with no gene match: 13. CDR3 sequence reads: CASSSTSGPFRQYF. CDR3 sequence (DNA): TGTGCCAGCAGCTCCACTAGCGGGCCCTTCCGACAGTACTTC.

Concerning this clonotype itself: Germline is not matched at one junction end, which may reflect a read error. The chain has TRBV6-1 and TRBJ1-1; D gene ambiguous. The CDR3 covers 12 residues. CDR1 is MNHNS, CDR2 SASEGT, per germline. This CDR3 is CACSRAETEAFF. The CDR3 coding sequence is TGTGCCTGCAGTCGGGCCGAAACTGAAGCTTTCTTT.

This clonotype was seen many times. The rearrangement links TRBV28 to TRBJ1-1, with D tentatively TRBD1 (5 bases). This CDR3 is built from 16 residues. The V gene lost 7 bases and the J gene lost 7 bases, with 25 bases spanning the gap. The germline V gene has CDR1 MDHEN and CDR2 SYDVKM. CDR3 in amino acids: CASNIPIWRGSNEAFF. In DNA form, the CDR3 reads TGTGCCAGCAATATTCCCATCTGGAGGGGCTCGAATGAAGCTTTCTTT.